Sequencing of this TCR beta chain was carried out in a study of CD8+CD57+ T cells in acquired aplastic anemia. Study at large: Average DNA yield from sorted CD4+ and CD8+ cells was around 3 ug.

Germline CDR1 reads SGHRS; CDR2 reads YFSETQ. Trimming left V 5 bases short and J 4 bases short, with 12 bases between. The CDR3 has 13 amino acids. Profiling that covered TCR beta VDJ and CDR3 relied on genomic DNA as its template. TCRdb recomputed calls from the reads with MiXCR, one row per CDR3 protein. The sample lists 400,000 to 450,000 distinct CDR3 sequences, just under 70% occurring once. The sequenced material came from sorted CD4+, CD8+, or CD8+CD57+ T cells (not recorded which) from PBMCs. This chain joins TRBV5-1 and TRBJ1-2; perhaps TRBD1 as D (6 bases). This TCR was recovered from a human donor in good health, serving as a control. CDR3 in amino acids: CASRSGQTYGYTF. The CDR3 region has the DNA TGCGCCAGCAGATCTGGACAGACCTATGGCTACACCTTC.